Below are 18 T cell receptor beta chains sequenced from a single sample in a study of cytomegalovirus exposure and HLA in healthy donors. Primers: 60 Vbeta forward and 13 Jbeta reverse. The data were produced by immunoSEQ multiplex PCR, yet TCRdb's version contains in-frame clones alone and is incomplete. Of approximately 170,000 clones listed, about three quarters are singletons. Sequenced: PBMCs. The receptor source for this set is a woman between 40 and 50 years old in good health and CMV-seropositive.

J is TRBJ2-3 and V is TRBV6-5; TRBD2 matches at 7 bases. This CDR3 is built from 16 residues. With 1 base clipped from V and 4 bases from J, the junction kept 8 bases outside the gene matches. Germline CDR1 is MNHEY and CDR2 is SVGAGI. CDR3 sequence (DNA): TGTGCCAGCAGTTACTATGGACTAGAGGGATCAGATACGCAGTATTTT. Protein: CASSYYGLEGSDTQYF.

The rearrangement links TRBV29-1 to TRBJ1-1; maybe TRBD1 (6 bases). The CDR3 length is 13 residues. Trimming took 7 bases from V and 0 from J, leaving 12 bases between them. Germline assignment: CDR1 SQVTM and CDR2 ANQGSEA. The CDR3 nucleotides are TGCAGCGCTAGACAGGTGATGAACACTGAAGCTTTCTTT. Translating it yields CSARQVMNTEAFF.

CDR3 in DNA: TGTGCCAGCAGCGTAGCCAGCGGGAGGGCCATTTTCCCAGATACGCAGTATTTT. Protein: CASSVASGRAIFPDTQYF. The chain combines TRBV9 with TRBJ2-3, with TRBD2 identical over 10 bases. V shed 0 bases, J shed 4 bases, and the junction held 11 bases outside the gene matches. The germline V gene has CDR1 SGDLS and CDR2 YYNGEE. CDR3 length: 18 amino acids.

This clone appeared once. This chain links TRBV5-6 with TRBJ1-2; D perhaps matches TRBD1 (5 bases). V was shortened by 1 base and J by 8 bases, with 18 bases between the two germline ends. There are 15 residues in the CDR3. Per the germline V gene, CDR1 is SGHDT and CDR2 is YYEEEE. The CDR3 coding sequence is TGTGCCAGCAGCTTGTCAGAAGGGGTACATGACGGCTACACCTTC. Residues: CASSLSEGVHDGYTF.

This clone has more than one count but fewer than ten. V gene TRBV7-2 combines with J gene TRBJ2-7; 13 bases fit TRBD2. Germline V gene data show CDR1 as SGHTA and CDR2 as FQGNSA. V lost 5 bases to trimming and J lost 3 bases; unmatched junction nucleotides: 4. The CDR3 consists of 15 residues. CDR3 protein: CASSRTSGSGYEQYF. The CDR3 region has the DNA TGTGCCAGCAGCCGGACTAGCGGGAGTGGCTACGAGCAGTACTTC.

Regarding this clone: In the same sample, other DNA sequences code for this CDR3. The genes are TRBV29-1 and TRBJ2-7; 10 bases map to TRBD2. V shed 7 bases, J shed 5 bases, and the junction held 5 bases outside the gene matches. In germline, CDR1 is SQVTM, CDR2 ANQGSEA. This CDR3 has 12 residues. The CDR3 nucleotides read TGCAGCGCCCGGACTAGCGGTAACGAGCAGTACTTC. It codes for CSARTSGNEQYF.

This clone was detected once. The V and J genes are TRBV27 and TRBJ2-1, with TRBD2 identical over 10 bases. Germline-derived CDR1 and CDR2 are MNHEY and SMNVEV (reference sequence). The CDR3 is made up of 13 amino acids. Trimming at V came to 8 bases and at J to 8 bases, leaving 6 bases not matched to a gene. The CDR3 region has the DNA TGTGCCAGCTCCCAGCGGGAGGGGGATGAGCAGTTCTTC. The encoded protein is CASSQREGDEQFF.

This chain connects TRBV28 to TRBJ1-1; a weak D match, TRBD1 (5 bases). CDR3 length: 14 amino acids. The germline V and J ends were trimmed by 3 bases and 4 bases, with 12 bases remaining between them. Germline lookup yields CDR1 MDHEN and CDR2 SYDVKM. The CDR3 sequence is CASSFRGLSTEAFF. The CDR3 DNA is TGTGCCAGCAGTTTTAGGGGTCTGAGCACTGAAGCTTTCTTT.

This chain uses TRBV7-7 with TRBJ2-5, with 11 bases fitting TRBD1. This CDR3 has 15 residues. Losses at the gene ends were 6 bases for V and 1 base for J; bases not matched to a gene: 4. Germline V gene data show CDR1 as SSHAT and CDR2 as FNYEAQ (reference sequence). The CDR3 spells CASSPGTGGQETQYF. DNA of the CDR3: TGTGCCAGCAGTCCCGGGACAGGGGGCCAAGAGACCCAGTACTTC.

There are a few counts of this clone. The chain employs TRBV30 and TRBJ2-2, with D possibly being TRBD1 (6 bases). Germline V lookup: CDR1 GTSNPN, CDR2 SVGIG (reference sequence). Trimming cost V 3 bases and J 1 base, with 9 bases left between them. The CDR3 totals 14 residues. The CDR3: CAWRKQGNTGELFF. Here the CDR3 DNA reads TGTGCCTGGAGAAAACAGGGGAACACCGGGGAGCTGTTTTTT.

This sequence joins TRBV7-9 and TRBJ2-7; 8 positions agree with TRBD1. Germline CDR1 SEHNR, CDR2 FQNEAQ (reference sequence). The junction had 4 bases not matched to a gene; V was cut back by 0 bases and J by 6 bases. The CDR3 extends over 14 amino acids. The CDR3, as DNA: TGTGCCAGCAGCTTAGCCGGGACAGGTACCGAGCAGTACTTC. Its translation: CASSLAGTGTEQYF.

The chain is built from TRBV19 and TRBJ1-2; maybe TRBD1 (5 bases). Germline V lookup: CDR1 LNHDA, CDR2 SQIVND (reference sequence). V dropped 4 bases and J dropped 4 bases, with 10 bases sitting between them. CDR3 size: 13 residues. This CDR3 reads CASSTTGGYGYTF. The CDR3 DNA is TGTGCCAGTAGTACTACAGGCGGCTATGGCTACACCTTC.

CDR3: CASSQKGTGDYEQYF. The CDR3 nucleotides are TGCGCCAGCAGTCAAAAGGGGACAGGGGATTACGAGCAGTACTTC. The chain joins TRBV5-1 to TRBJ2-7; 10 bases are a match to TRBD1. Germline CDR1 reads SGHRS; CDR2 reads YFSETQ. V lost 5 bases and J lost 4; bases outside the gene matches: 9. This CDR3 has 15 amino acids. Drawing the rest from reference TRBV5-1 and TRBJ2-7, the complete variable domain is KAGVTQTPRYLIKTRGQQVTLSCSPISGHRSVSWYQQTPGQGLQFLFEYFSETQRNKGNFPGRFSGRQFSNSRSEMNVSTLELGDSALYLCASSQKGTGDYEQYFGPGTRLTVT.

The chain combines TRBV11-3 with TRBJ2-1, with 11 positions matching TRBD2. Trimming took 1 base from V and 7 from J; bases not matched to a gene: 6. This CDR3 comprises 16 residues. The V gene's germline CDR1 is SGHNT and CDR2 YENEEA. DNA of the CDR3: TGTGCCAGCAGCTTAGGAGATAGCGGGGGGGCTAATGAGCAGTTCTTC. Translating gives CASSLGDSGGANEQFF.

The chain has TRBV7-9 and TRBJ2-5, with a possible D match to TRBD1 (6 bases). This CDR3 has 15 residues. Germline V gene sequence: CDR1 SEHNR, CDR2 FQNEAQ (reference sequence). V shed 5 bases and J shed 5 bases, with 18 bases lying between them. The CDR3 reads CASSPDRSQGETQYF. The CDR3 DNA reads TGTGCCAGCAGCCCCGACAGGAGCCAGGGGGAGACCCAGTACTTC.

This clone was detected a few times. The rearrangement links TRBV4-3 to TRBJ2-2, with TRBD1 matching over 7 bases. The CDR3 is 17 residues long. Germline V CDR1 and CDR2: LGHNA, YSLEER. With V trimmed by 4 bases and J by 0 bases, 8 bases remained unmatched. The CDR3 DNA reads TGCGCCAGCAGCCGCAGACCGGGACAGTCGAACACCGGGGAGCTGTTTTTT. It encodes CASSRRPGQSNTGELFF.

V is TRBV5-6 and J is TRBJ1-5; 9 bases are a match to TRBD1. With V trimmed by 1 base and J by 3 bases, 5 bases remained unmatched. The CDR3 extends over 16 amino acids. Germline V gene data show CDR1 as SGHDT and CDR2 as YYEEEE. This chain's CDR3 is CASSLTNRGLNQPQHF. The CDR3 DNA reads as TGTGCCAGCAGCTTGACGAACAGGGGGCTCAATCAGCCCCAGCATTTT.

The chain has TRBV9 and TRBJ1-2, with D perhaps TRBD1 (6 bases). The ends were cut back, 2 bases at V and 4 bases at J, with 15 bases in the middle. Germline V gives CDR1 SGDLS, CDR2 YYNGEE. The length of the CDR3 is 15 residues. The CDR3 is CASSVESRDIYGYTF. The CDR3, as DNA: TGTGCCAGCAGCGTCGAGAGCAGGGACATCTATGGCTACACCTTC.